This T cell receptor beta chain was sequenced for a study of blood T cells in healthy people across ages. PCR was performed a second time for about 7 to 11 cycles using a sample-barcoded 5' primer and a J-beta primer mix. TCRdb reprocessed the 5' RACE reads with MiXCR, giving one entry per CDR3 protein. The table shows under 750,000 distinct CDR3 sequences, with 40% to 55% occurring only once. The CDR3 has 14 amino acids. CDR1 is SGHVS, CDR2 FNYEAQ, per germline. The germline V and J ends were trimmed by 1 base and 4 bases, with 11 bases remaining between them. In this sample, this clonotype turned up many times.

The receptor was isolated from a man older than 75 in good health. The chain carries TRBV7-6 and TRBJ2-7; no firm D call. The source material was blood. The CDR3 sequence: CASSLVAAGYEQYF. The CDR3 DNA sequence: TGTGCCAGCAGCTTAGTGGCTGCCGGGTACGAGCAGTACTTC.